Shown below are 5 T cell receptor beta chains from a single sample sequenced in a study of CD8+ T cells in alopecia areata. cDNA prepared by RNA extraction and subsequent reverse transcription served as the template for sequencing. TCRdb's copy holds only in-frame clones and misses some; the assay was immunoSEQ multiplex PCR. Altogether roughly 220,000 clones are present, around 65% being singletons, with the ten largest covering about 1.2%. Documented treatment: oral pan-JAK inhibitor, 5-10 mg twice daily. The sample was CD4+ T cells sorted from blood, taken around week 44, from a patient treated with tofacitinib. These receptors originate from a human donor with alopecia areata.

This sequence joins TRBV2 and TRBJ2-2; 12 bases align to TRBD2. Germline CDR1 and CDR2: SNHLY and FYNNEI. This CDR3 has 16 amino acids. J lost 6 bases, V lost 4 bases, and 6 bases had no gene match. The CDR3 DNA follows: TGTGCCAGCAGTGTACGACTAGCGGGGGTAGCCGGGGAGCTGTTTTTT. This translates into CASSVRLAGVAGELFF.

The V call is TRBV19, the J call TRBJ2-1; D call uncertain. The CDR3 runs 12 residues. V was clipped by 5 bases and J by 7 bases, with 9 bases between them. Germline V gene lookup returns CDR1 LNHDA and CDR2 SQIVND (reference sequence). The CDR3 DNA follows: TGTGCCAGTAGTTTCCTCCTAAATGAGCAGTTCTTC. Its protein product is CASSFLLNEQFF.

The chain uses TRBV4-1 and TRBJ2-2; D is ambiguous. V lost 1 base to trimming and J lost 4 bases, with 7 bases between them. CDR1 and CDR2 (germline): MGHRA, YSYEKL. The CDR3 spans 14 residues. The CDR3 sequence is CASSQGSPTGELFF. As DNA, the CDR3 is TGCGCCAGCAGCCAAGGGTCCCCCACCGGGGAGCTGTTTTTT.

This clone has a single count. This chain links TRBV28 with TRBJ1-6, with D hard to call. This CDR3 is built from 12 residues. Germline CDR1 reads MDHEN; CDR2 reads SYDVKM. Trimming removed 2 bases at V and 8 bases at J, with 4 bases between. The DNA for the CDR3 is TGTGCCAGCAGTTTACTGGATTCACCCCTCCACTTT. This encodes CASSLLDSPLHF.

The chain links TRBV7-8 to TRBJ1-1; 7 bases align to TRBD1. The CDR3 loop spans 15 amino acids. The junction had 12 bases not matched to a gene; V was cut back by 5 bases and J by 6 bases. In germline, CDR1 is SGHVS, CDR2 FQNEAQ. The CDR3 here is CASSLTGGGGSEAFF. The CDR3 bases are TGTGCCAGCAGCCTCACAGGAGGAGGGGGCTCTGAAGCTTTCTTT.